This entry is about one T cell receptor (beta chain). The sample originates from a study of technical replicates of blood from several donors. TCRdb's copy holds only in-frame clones and misses some; the assay was immunoSEQ multiplex PCR. This table has 70,000 to 80,000 clones, roughly nine tenths appearing once. CDR1 and CDR2 (germline): SNHLY, FYNNEI. The CDR3 spans 16 residues. The V gene end was trimmed by 5 bases and the J gene end by 0 bases; junction bases not matched to a gene: 5. The sequence derives from a human donor in good health. Some clones in this sample may be carry-over from other donors' samples. The sequencing sample was made of T cells isolated from PBMCs. The chain carries TRBV2 and TRBJ2-1; 9 nucleotides align to TRBD2. This CDR3 is CASSIERGVSYNEQFF. The CDR3 DNA reads as TGTGCCAGCAGTATTGAGCGGGGGGTCTCCTACAATGAGCAGTTCTTC.